The present T cell receptor (beta chain) was sequenced within a study of blood T cell repertoires in COVID-19. Study details: PBMCs, B-cell-depleted T cells, or T cells were the source of the cDNA or gDNA that made up the material.

Methods used by the authors: Reference gene primer amplification yielded estimated nucleated cell counts. Profiled with immunoSEQ multiplex PCR; TCRdb holds only in-frame clones, not every one. D and trimming were read from the DNA, whereas the V and J calls and clone size are those reported in that table. The top ten clones hold around 20% of a sample with about 170,000 clones, roughly 78% of them seen once. Those enrolled, adults aged roughly 18 to 90 years, came from 24 US areas. Participants' own reports of clinical history determined their cohort assignment. The V and J ends lost 0 bases and 2 bases respectively, with 7 bases between them. The CDR3 extends over 14 amino acids. The germline CDR1 and CDR2 sequences are SGHRS and YFSETQ.

The V and J genes are TRBV5-1 and TRBJ2-3; maybe TRBD1 (5 bases). The sequencing sample was made of PBMCs or T cells enriched from blood (not recorded which). This receptor was obtained from a woman in her 70s in a cohort exposed to, infected with or recovered from COVID-19 (not recorded which). The CDR3, as DNA: TGCGCCAGCAGCTTGGAACAGGCCACAGATACGCAGTATTTT. Translation gives CASSLEQATDTQYF. The whole variable domain, filled in from reference TRBV5-1 and TRBJ2-3, reads KAGVTQTPRYLIKTRGQQVTLSCSPISGHRSVSWYQQTPGQGLQFLFEYFSETQRNKGNFPGRFSGRQFSNSRSEMNVSTLELGDSALYLCASSLEQATDTQYFGPGTRLTVL.